These T cell receptor beta chains were read from a single sample in a study of CD4 T cells in relation to SARS-CoV-2 and coronaviruses. This table comes from immunoSEQ multiplex PCR, and its TCRdb copy is limited to in-frame clones, with some not included. The repertoire includes approximately 20,000 clones, around 81% of them detected once, and approximately 11% sits in the top ten. No cognate antigen is known for these TCRs. Sequenced input: CD4+ T cells from PBMCs, cultured in vitro. The receptor set was obtained from a human donor in good health. Both conserved end residues are part of each CDR3. A D gene is named only where the DNA matches it firmly. Part of the rows lack a size; the others show once, few, many or a class for expanded clones.

d_gene	v_gene	j_gene	abundance	CDR3aa	CDR3nt
.	TRBV7-9	TRBJ2-3	.	CASSLTLSTDTQYF	TGTGCCAGCAGCTTGACGCTCAGCACAGATACGCAGTATTTT
TRBD2	TRBV7-2	TRBJ2-1	.	CASSSPGGPIYNEQFF	TGTGCCAGCAGCTCACCGGGGGGGCCGATCTACAATGAGCAGTTCTTC
TRBD2	TRBV2	TRBJ2-3	.	CASSERTSGDGDTQYF	TGTGCCAGCAGTGAAAGGACTAGCGGGGATGGGGATACGCAGTATTTT
TRBD1	TRBV5-1	TRBJ2-5	once	CASSLDRGIQETQYF	TGCGCCAGCAGCTTGGACAGGGGGATCCAAGAGACCCAGTACTTC
.	TRBV7-3	TRBJ1-5	.	CASSQGPNQPQHF	TGTGCCAGCAGCCAAGGACCCAATCAGCCCCAGCATTTT
.	TRBV7-2	TRBJ2-7	.	CASSATSPAYEQYF	TGTGCCAGCAGCGCCACAAGTCCCGCTTACGAGCAGTACTTC
.	TRBV24-1	TRBJ1-2	.	CATSDLKLGEDYGYTF	TGTGCCACCAGTGATTTGAAATTGGGGGAGGACTATGGCTACACCTTC
TRBD1	TRBV7-9	TRBJ1-6	few	CASSFGTGGDNSPLHF	TGTGCCAGCAGCTTCGGGACAGGGGGAGATAATTCACCCCTCCACTTT
.	TRBV4-2	TRBJ1-2	few	CASSQDYRAGGYTF	TGTGCCAGCAGCCAAGATTACAGGGCAGGGGGCTACACCTTC
.	TRBV5-1	TRBJ2-5	.	CASSSQRTIQETQYF	TGCGCCAGCAGCTCACAACGGACTATACAAGAGACCCAGTACTTC
.	TRBV4-2	TRBJ2-3	.	CASSQALRTDTQYF	TGTGCCAGCAGCCAAGCGTTGAGGACAGATACGCAGTATTTT
.	TRBV10-3	TRBJ1-6	.	CAISESGRRNSPLHF	TGTGCCATCAGTGAGTCGGGGAGACGGAATTCACCCCTCCACTTT
TRBD2	TRBV7-9	TRBJ2-3	.	CATAGGRSREDTQYF	TGTGCCACCGCGGGGGGGCGGTCGCGTGAAGATACGCAGTATTTT
.	TRBV14	TRBJ1-3	.	CASSPRLRNTIYF	TGTGCCAGCAGCCCCCGGTTACGAAACACCATATATTTT
TRBD1	TRBV5-1	TRBJ1-1	.	CASSSTGGETEAFF	TGCGCCAGCAGCTCCACAGGGGGGGAGACTGAAGCTTTCTTT
TRBD1	TRBV4-1	TRBJ1-2	.	CASSQEIRVQGAIHGYTF	TGCGCCAGCAGCCAAGAGATTAGGGTACAGGGGGCGATTCATGGCTACACCTTC
.	TRBV11-3	TRBJ2-3	.	CASSLGTQGADTQYF	TGTGCCAGCAGCTTAGGAACCCAAGGGGCAGATACGCAGTATTTT
TRBD1	TRBV6-6	TRBJ2-7	.	CASSRGTVFYEQYF	TGTGCCAGCAGCCGAGGGACAGTCTTCTACGAGCAGTACTTC
TRBD2	TRBV7-2	TRBJ2-7	once	CASSLFLAGAREQYF	TGTGCCAGCAGCTTATTCCTAGCGGGAGCTCGTGAGCAGTACTTC
.	TRBV12-5	TRBJ1-6	.	CASGLDPHSPLHF	TGTGCTAGTGGTTTGGACCCCCATTCACCCCTCCACTTT
.	TRBV5-4	TRBJ1-2	.	CASSPASTNNYGYTF	TGTGCCAGCAGCCCCGCGAGTACAAATAACTATGGCTACACCTTC
TRBD2	TRBV5-4	TRBJ2-3	.	CASSFRLAASTDTQYF	TGTGCCAGCAGCTTCCGACTAGCGGCTAGCACAGATACGCAGTATTTT
.	TRBV7-9	TRBJ1-1	.	CASRPSDISNTEAFF	TGTGCCAGCAGACCCTCAGACATTTCGAACACTGAAGCTTTCTTT
.	TRBV12-3/TRBV12-4	TRBJ1-2	.	CASSFGGSLGYTF	TGTGCCAGCAGTTTCGGGGGTAGCCTTGGCTACACCTTC